This TCR beta chain was observed in a study of T-cell reconstitution after alpha-beta-depleted transplantation in children. Study findings and constraints: Expanded graft clones numbering several hundred reportedly gave rise to alpha-beta T cells about two months after transplant. Diversity of TCRbeta at day 60 was high in some patients, arising from surviving recipient T cells and thymic progenitors. The authors attributed T-cell counts and diversity one year after transplant mostly to newly produced T cells.

Preparation of the TCRbeta library involved a method that used unique molecular identifiers. TCRdb analysed the PCR reads with MiXCR anew, one entry per CDR3 protein. The profile shows about 110,000 distinct CDR3 sequences, 10% of them singletons. The CDR3 contains 15 residues. Trimming stripped 7 bases from V and 5 bases from J, with 20 bases between. A note on this clonotype: No antigen is known for it.

The J gene is TRBJ1-1, the V gene TRBV12-3 or TRBV12-4, with D possibly being TRBD1 (5 bases). The sequencing here drew on PBMCs, taken before TCRalphabeta/CD19-depleted stem cell transplant. The sequence was collected from a boy between 2 and 10 years old with acute lymphoblastic leukemia, due to receive a stem cell transplant. CDR3 DNA sequence: TGTGCCAGCACCGCGGGACGGCCCCGGCAGACTGAAGCTTTCTTT. It is translated as CASTAGRPRQTEAFF.